A single sample gave rise to the 22 T cell receptor beta chains below, sequenced in a study of T cell responses to AZD1222 COVID-19 vaccine. Only in-frame clones appear in the TCRdb table, and some are missing; sequencing was by immunoSEQ multiplex PCR. The data show 150,000 to 200,000 clones, about 95% seen once. Here the sequenced sample was peripheral blood, taken on day 0 of AZD1222 vaccination. The receptors originated from an adult in good health.

The J gene is TRBJ1-1, the V gene TRBV4-1; D ambiguous. V was cut by 4 bases and J by 1 base, with 10 bases left in between. CDR1 and CDR2 from the germline V gene are MGHRA and YSYEKL. The CDR3 is made up of 14 amino acids. CDR3 DNA sequence: TGCGCCAGCAGCCCCGGAGGCGGGAACACTGAAGCTTTCTTT. This codes for CASSPGGGNTEAFF.

The V gene is TRBV28, the J gene TRBJ1-1; TRBD1 agrees at 7 bases. The ends lost 5 bases at V and 7 bases at J; junction bases unmatched: 10. Germline-derived CDR1 and CDR2 are MDHEN and SYDVKM. CDR3 length: 14 amino acids. The CDR3 bases are TGTGCCAGCAGTGCCGCGACAGGGCAGGGTGAAGCTTTCTTT. Protein product: CASSAATGQGEAFF.

J is TRBJ1-2 and V is TRBV6-5, with 7 bases aligning to TRBD1. Germline loops: CDR1 MNHEY, CDR2 SVGAGI. The CDR3 is 13 amino acids. Trimming took 9 bases from V and 8 from J; bases not matched to a gene: 12. The CDR3 DNA reads TGTGCCAGTTCTTTAACAGGGGTTCAAGGCTACACCTTC. Its translation: CASSLTGVQGYTF.

This sequence joins TRBV28 and TRBJ1-3; D ambiguous. This CDR3 has 15 amino acids. In germline, CDR1 is MDHEN, CDR2 SYDVKM. V was cut by 0 bases and J by 4 bases, with 10 bases left in between. The DNA of the CDR3 is TGTGCCAGCAGTTTATGGGCCAGGTCCGGAAACACCATATATTTT. The encoded protein is CASSLWARSGNTIYF. Full variable domain (rest looked up from reference TRBV28 and TRBJ1-3): DVKVTQSSRYLVKRTGEKVFLECVQDMDHENMFWYRQDPGLGLRLIYFSYDVKMKEKGDIPEGYSVSREKKERFSLILESASTNQTSMYLCASSLWARSGNTIYFGEGSWLTVV.

The DNA for the CDR3 is TGCGCCAGCTCATTTAGCGGGGGATCCTACGAGCAGTACTTC. This translates into CASSFSGGSYEQYF. V and J are TRBV4-1 and TRBJ2-7; 9 positions agree with TRBD2. Germline V gene lookup returns CDR1 MGHRA and CDR2 YSYEKL. With 8 bases clipped from V and 1 base from J, the junction kept 6 bases outside the gene matches. This CDR3 has 14 residues.

This rearrangement joins TRBV7-9 to TRBJ1-1; D unresolved. The ends were cut back, 7 bases at V and 0 bases at J, with 12 bases in the middle. Per the germline V gene, CDR1 is SEHNR and CDR2 is FQNEAQ (reference sequence). The CDR3 length is 14 residues. The CDR3 nucleotides are TGTGCCAGCAATAGGGCAAATCTGAACACTGAAGCTTTCTTT. This sequence encodes CASNRANLNTEAFF.

The chain combines TRBV9 with TRBJ1-2; D not resolved. Trimming cost V 0 bases and J 9 bases, with 9 bases left between them. Germline V gene data show CDR1 as SGDLS and CDR2 as YYNGEE. CDR3 length: 12 amino acids. CDR3 sequence (DNA): TGTGCCAGCAGCGTAGGGGTGTCGCGCTACACCTTC. Protein product: CASSVGVSRYTF. The whole variable domain, filled in from reference TRBV9 and TRBJ1-2, reads DSGVTQTPKHLITATGQRVTLRCSPRSGDLSVYWYQQSLDQGLQFLIQYYNGEERAKGNILERFSAQQFPDLHSELNLSSLELGDSALYFCASSVGVSRYTFGSGTRLTVV.

V is TRBV19 and J is TRBJ1-5; 9 bases agree with TRBD1. Germline V CDR1 and CDR2: LNHDA, SQIVND (reference sequence). The CDR3 is 17 amino acids. Trimming took 9 bases from V and 1 from J; bases not matched to a gene: 13. This chain's CDR3 is CASTTGGIWASNQPQHF. In DNA, the CDR3 is TGTGCCAGCACGACAGGGGGTATTTGGGCAAGCAATCAGCCCCAGCATTTT.

The rearrangement joins TRBV9 to TRBJ2-3, with 7 bases aligning to TRBD2. This CDR3 is 16 amino acids long. V lost 0 bases and J lost 6; bases outside the gene matches: 10. Per the germline V gene, CDR1 is SGDLS and CDR2 is YYNGEE. CDR3 residues: CASSVGVAGEADTQYF. CDR3 coding DNA: TGTGCCAGCAGCGTAGGAGTCGCGGGAGAGGCTGATACGCAGTATTTT.

CDR3 in amino acids: CAWTGDGYTF. The DNA for the CDR3 is TGTGCCTGGACAGGGGATGGCTACACCTTC. This sequence joins TRBV30 and TRBJ1-2, with D possibly being TRBD1 (6 bases). Germline CDR1 is GTSNPN and CDR2 is SVGIG (reference sequence). The CDR3 spans 10 residues. V gave up 4 bases and J gave up 6 bases, with 6 bases separating them.

The chain employs TRBV7-8 and TRBJ2-2; D remains unclear. Per the germline V gene, CDR1 is SGHVS and CDR2 is FQNEAQ. The CDR3 covers 12 residues. V lost 5 bases and J 5 bases, leaving 6 bases between the germline ends. CDR3 region: CASSLGTGELFF. CDR3 in DNA: TGTGCCAGCAGCCTCGGGACCGGGGAGCTGTTTTTT.

This clone was recorded only once. The V gene is TRBV27, the J gene TRBJ1-3; no clear D gene. Germline CDR1 MNHEY, CDR2 SMNVEV (reference sequence). This CDR3 has 13 amino acids. Trimming shortened V by 3 bases and J by 4 bases, and 7 bases separated the two germline ends. The CDR3 is CASSFAGGNTIYF. The CDR3 DNA reads TGTGCCAGCAGTTTTGCGGGGGGAAACACCATATATTTT.

The gene calls are TRBV2 and TRBJ2-3, with D possibly matching TRBD2 (5 bases). V lost 7 bases to trimming and J lost 3 bases, with 17 bases between them. This CDR3 region has 15 residues. The V gene's germline CDR1 is SNHLY and CDR2 FYNNEI. The CDR3 reads CASNILGRGTDTQYF. The CDR3 DNA sequence: TGTGCCAGCAATATTTTAGGGCGCGGGACAGATACGCAGTATTTT.

The chain joins TRBV6-1 to TRBJ1-3; D gene uncertain. This CDR3 has 19 amino acids. Germline V CDR1 and CDR2: MNHNS, SASEGT. V lost 0 bases to trimming and J lost 0 bases, with 18 bases between them. CDR3 in DNA: TGTGCCAGCAGTGAAGCTGTATTCTATGGGCGCCGCTCTGGAAACACCATATATTTT. It specifies CASSEAVFYGRRSGNTIYF.

The gene calls are TRBV28 and TRBJ2-1; D is possibly TRBD1 (6 bases). The CDR3 consists of 16 residues. Between the trimmed V and J ends, which lost 7 bases and 3 bases, there was a span of 19 bases. From germline, CDR1 is MDHEN and CDR2 SYDVKM. The CDR3 loop is CASISGTNILYNEQFF. The CDR3 DNA reads as TGTGCCAGCATTTCGGGGACAAACATTCTCTACAATGAGCAGTTCTTC.

The V call is TRBV2, the J call TRBJ2-2; D remains unclear. Germline V lookup: CDR1 SNHLY, CDR2 FYNNEI. The CDR3 extends over 14 amino acids. V was cut by 4 bases and J by 5 bases, with 11 bases left in between. This chain's CDR3 is CASSAKLGTGELFF. The CDR3, as DNA: TGTGCCAGCAGTGCAAAGTTAGGTACCGGGGAGCTGTTTTTT. Supplemented by reference TRBV2 and TRBJ2-2, the full variable domain reads EPEVTQTPSHQVTQMGQEVILRCVPISNHLYFYWYRQILGQKVEFLVSFYNNEISEKSEIFDDQFSVERPDGSNFTLKIRSTKLEDSAMYFCASSAKLGTGELFFGEGSRLTVL.

This rearrangement joins TRBV27 to TRBJ1-4, with D unresolved. This CDR3 contains 13 residues. Germline values: CDR1 MNHEY, CDR2 SMNVEV (reference sequence). Deletions cut 1 base from V and 5 bases from J, with 5 bases between. This CDR3 reads CASSLWGNEKLFF. In nucleotides, the CDR3 is TGTGCCAGCAGTTTATGGGGAAATGAAAAACTGTTTTTT.

The chain employs TRBV5-1 and TRBJ2-1, with D possibly matching TRBD2 (5 bases). Germline V gives CDR1 SGHRS, CDR2 YFSETQ. Trimming pared 1 base from V and 8 bases from J, leaving 16 bases between. CDR3 size: 15 residues. The CDR3 reads CASSLLTGPGDEQFF. DNA of the CDR3: TGCGCCAGCAGCTTGTTAACGGGCCCCGGGGATGAGCAGTTCTTC.

The chain combines TRBV10-3 with TRBJ2-5, with 10 bases identical to TRBD1. Germline V lookup: CDR1 ENHRY, CDR2 SYGVKD. The J segment lost 2 bases and the V segment lost 4 bases, leaving 13 bases of the junction unmatched. CDR3 size: 18 residues. In DNA, the CDR3 is TGTGCCATCAGTGCTAGGACAGGGGGAGTAAGGGCGCAAGAGACCCAGTACTTC. This codes for CAISARTGGVRAQETQYF.

This chain uses TRBV5-4 with TRBJ2-3, with 12 bases identical to TRBD2. This CDR3 is built from 16 residues. Germline CDR1 SGHNT, CDR2 YYREEE (reference sequence). Trimming took 4 bases from V and 5 from J; bases not matched to a gene: 8. CDR3 residues: CASSARLAGEGDTQYF. The CDR3 bases are TGTGCCAGCAGCGCTAGACTAGCGGGAGAGGGAGATACGCAGTATTTT.

The J gene is TRBJ1-5, the V gene TRBV2; D possibly corresponds to TRBD1 (5 bases). With 5 bases removed from V and 6 bases from J, the gap between germline ends came to 14 bases. The CDR3 is 14 amino acids. CDR1 SNHLY and CDR2 FYNNEI come from the germline V gene. CDR3 protein: CASSYTGGGQPQHF. As DNA, the CDR3 is TGTGCCAGCAGTTACACGGGCGGGGGTCAGCCCCAGCATTTT.

CDR3 protein: CATGAPGELFF. The CDR3 DNA reads TGTGCCACGGGGGCTCCCGGGGAGCTGTTTTTT. The rearrangement uses TRBV24-1 and TRBJ2-2; D possibly corresponds to TRBD1 (6 bases). The CDR3 consists of 11 residues. Deletions cut 10 bases from V and 6 bases from J, with 8 bases between. Per germline, CDR1 KGHDR and CDR2 SFDVKD.